This is a list of T cell receptor beta chains from one sample in a study of blood T cell repertoires in COVID-19. The data were produced by immunoSEQ multiplex PCR, yet TCRdb's version contains in-frame clones alone and is incomplete. In the table there are more than 55,000 clones, around 83% of which are singletons. Sequencing input: peripheral blood. The receptors derive from a woman of 80 years or more with acute or convalescent COVID-19. Both conserved end residues are part of each CDR3. A D gene is named only where the DNA matches it firmly. The size entry is marked missing in some rows and otherwise reads once, few, many or a size class.

v_gene	abundance	j_gene	d_gene	CDR3nt	CDR3aa
TRBV9	few	TRBJ1-1	TRBD1	TGTGCCAGCAGCGTAGTGGCAGGGGGCACTGAAGCTTTCTTT	CASSVVAGGTEAFF
TRBV10-2	once	TRBJ2-1	TRBD1	TGCGCCAGCAGGGACAGGGGGAAACCCAATGAGCAGTTCTTC	CASRDRGKPNEQFF
TRBV5-4	.	TRBJ1-2	.	TGTGCCAGCAGCTTATGGTTAGATGGCTACACCTTC	CASSLWLDGYTF
TRBV6-1	.	TRBJ1-2	.	TGTGCCAGCAGTGAAGCGGGAATGGGGGCCTATGGCTACACCTTC	CASSEAGMGAYGYTF
TRBV10-1	once	TRBJ2-3	.	TGCGCCAGCAGTGAGTCAGTGGGCTCAGATACGCAGTATTTT	CASSESVGSDTQYF
TRBV6-5	.	TRBJ2-7	.	TGTGCCAGCAGTTACTCCCGGGGATCCTACGAGCAGTACTTC	CASSYSRGSYEQYF
TRBV11-2	.	TRBJ2-7	TRBD1	TGTGCCAGCAGCTTCGACAGGGGGTACGAGCAGTACTTC	CASSFDRGYEQYF
TRBV19	.	TRBJ2-2	.	TGTGCCAGCCAAGTAGAAACCGGGGAGCTGTTTTTT	CASQVETGELFF
TRBV20-1	.	TRBJ1-2	.	TGCAGTCCAGGGAATAAGGGTGGCTACACCTTC	CSPGNKGGYTF
TRBV5-4	.	TRBJ1-1	.	TGTGCCAGCAGCTTGGACAGTAACACTGAAGCTTTCTTT	CASSLDSNTEAFF
TRBV4-1	.	TRBJ2-7	TRBD1	TGCGCCAGCAGCCCAGAACGGACAGGGCTTGGGCAATACGAGCAGTACTTC	CASSPERTGLGQYEQYF
TRBV6-2/TRBV6-3	.	TRBJ2-5	.	TGTGCCAGCAGTTACTCGGGACTCCGCTGGGAGACCCAGTACTTC	CASSYSGLRWETQYF
TRBV5-1	few	TRBJ2-1	.	TGCGCCAGCAGCTTCCCAGACTACAATGAGCAGTTCTTC	CASSFPDYNEQFF
TRBV20-1	.	TRBJ2-4	.	TGCAGTGCTAGTCCCCCCGGGGGCAAAAACATTCAGTACTTC	CSASPPGGKNIQYF
TRBV5-1	.	TRBJ1-1	.	TGCGCCAGCAGCGACCCGGGACTACGAATCGAAGCTTTCTTT	CASSDPGLRIEAFF
TRBV30	.	TRBJ2-7	.	TGTGCCTGGAGTGCTGGAGTTTACGAGCAGTACTTC	CAWSAGVYEQYF
TRBV3-1/TRBV3-2	.	TRBJ2-7	TRBD1	TGTGCCAGCAGCCCTTTTTGGGGACAGGCCGCTTCCTACGAGCAGTACTTC	CASSPFWGQAASYEQYF
TRBV5-5	few	TRBJ1-4	.	TGTGCCAGCAGCTCAACCTTGACAGGAGTTAATGAAAAACTGTTTTTT	CASSSTLTGVNEKLFF
TRBV19	.	TRBJ2-5	.	TGTGCCAGTAGTATCGGATCACAGGGGGGGGCAGAGACCCAGTACTTC	CASSIGSQGGAETQYF
TRBV2	.	TRBJ1-6	.	TGTGCCAGCAAAGTGGGCAGGGGTGGGTCACCCCTCCACTTT	CASKVGRGGSPLHF
TRBV7-2	.	TRBJ2-5	.	TGTGCCAGCAGCTTACACTACTCCGGGGAGACCCAGTACTTC	CASSLHYSGETQYF
TRBV30	.	TRBJ1-2	TRBD1	TGTGCCTGGACCAGGACAGGGGGGAACTATGGCTACACCTTC	CAWTRTGGNYGYTF
TRBV2	.	TRBJ2-7	TRBD2	TGTGCCAGCACGAGCGGGACCTACGAGCAGTACTTC	CASTSGTYEQYF
TRBV11-2	.	TRBJ2-3	TRBD1	TGTGCCAGCAGCAAGGGACAGACTAGCACAGATACGCAGTATTTT	CASSKGQTSTDTQYF
TRBV29-1	.	TRBJ1-2	.	TGCAGCGTTGAATTGGGGGGGGACCCCGCTGGTGGCTACACCTTC	CSVELGGDPAGGYTF
TRBV4-1	few	TRBJ1-5	.	TGCGCCAGCAGCCTCGAGGGTGATCAGCCCCAGCATTTT	CASSLEGDQPQHF
TRBV7-3	once	TRBJ2-5	.	TGTGCCAGCAGCTTAGGTGGTGCTCAGGAAGAGACCCAGTACTTC	CASSLGGAQEETQYF
TRBV30	.	TRBJ1-1	.	TGTGCCTGGAGAGGTCCTGTCCGGGGATCAGGTGTAGCTTTCTTT	CAWRGPVRGSGVAFF
TRBV7-7	once	TRBJ1-5	.	TGTGCTAGCAGCCCAGGGTACGATCAGCCCCAGCATTTT	CASSPGYDQPQHF
TRBV29-1	.	TRBJ2-4	.	TGCAGCGCGGGGACGGACACCAAAGGCCAGTACTTC	CSAGTDTKGQYF
TRBV5-1	.	TRBJ2-7	.	TGCGCCAGCAGCTTGCCCAACAGGGAGGGGGAGCAGTACTTC	CASSLPNREGEQYF
TRBV7-6	.	TRBJ1-3	.	TGTGCCAGCAGCTCGGACAGATCCTCTGGAAACACCATATATTTT	CASSSDRSSGNTIYF
TRBV6-1	.	TRBJ1-4	.	TGTGCCAGCAGTACCTCACAGGTACCTAATGAAAAACTGTTTTTT	CASSTSQVPNEKLFF
TRBV9	once	TRBJ2-3	TRBD2	TGTGCCAGCAGCGGTAGCGGGGGCACAGATACGCAGTATTTT	CASSGSGGTDTQYF
TRBV10-3	.	TRBJ1-3	.	TGTGCCATCAGTGTGGCGGGGTCTGGAAACACCATATATTTT	CAISVAGSGNTIYF
TRBV2	.	TRBJ1-2	TRBD1	TGTGCCAGCATTAGGGGACAGGGGGCGATTGGCTACACCTTC	CASIRGQGAIGYTF
TRBV7-2	.	TRBJ1-6	TRBD1	TGTGCCAGCAGCTTACAGGGGGCTGATAATTCACCCCTCCACTTT	CASSLQGADNSPLHF
TRBV5-1	.	TRBJ2-1	.	TGCGCCAGCAGCTTGAACATAGGGAGCTCCTACAATGAGCAGTTCTTC	CASSLNIGSSYNEQFF
TRBV12-3/TRBV12-4	.	TRBJ1-1	.	TGTGCCAGCAGTTTCACAGGGAACACTGAAGCTTTCTTT	CASSFTGNTEAFF
TRBV29-1	.	TRBJ2-7	.	TGCAGCGTTGTTGGGCGGGACTACGAGCAGTACTTC	CSVVGRDYEQYF
TRBV28	.	TRBJ2-2	TRBD2	TGTGCCAGCAGGCCTGTGACTAGCGGGGGGGCCATAGGGGAGCTGTTTTTT	CASRPVTSGGAIGELFF
TRBV30	.	TRBJ2-3	.	TGTGCCTGGATGGGGGCCGGCACAGATACGCAGTATTTT	CAWMGAGTDTQYF
TRBV11-2	.	TRBJ2-5	.	TGTGCCAGCAGCTTATATGGCGGACAAGAGACCCAGTACTTC	CASSLYGGQETQYF